This T cell receptor beta chain derives from a study of PD-L1 blockade in urothelial cancer. Study-level background: The authors examined blood 3 weeks (second dose) and 6 weeks after treatment start. Blood yielded a median of around 150,000 T cells per sample.

Measured with immunoSEQ multiplex PCR; TCRdb has only the in-frame clones, and not every one. The sample holds tens of thousands of clones, around 90% seen once. This clone has only one observation. What it binds is not known. The V end lost 4 bases, the J end lost 0 bases, and 10 bases lay between the germline ends. CDR1 and CDR2 (germline): SGHRS, YFSETQ. This CDR3 spans 14 amino acids. Sample time point: pretreatment peripheral blood. Whole-study results and caveats: Lower pretreatment blood TCR clonality, under the median, predicted better survival, researchers reported. Those with durable benefit had larger increases in tumor-associated blood clones at 3 weeks.

The V gene is TRBV5-1, the J gene TRBJ2-5; no reliable D call. Material: PBMCs, obtained around atezolizumab (anti-PD-L1) treatment. The TCR sequence derives from a man aged 55 to 70 with urothelial cancer. CDR3 in DNA: TGCGCCAGCAGCCCCGCGGAATACCAAGAGACCCAGTACTTC. It specifies CASSPAEYQETQYF.